Listed here is a single T cell receptor beta chain. Its antigen remains unknown. This sample stems from a study of T cells after posttransplantation cyclophosphamide. Regarding the study as a whole: Later post-transplant blood repertoires were often dominated by donor CD8+ memory clones. Skin or GI-infiltrating T cells shared few TRB sequences with blood. Recipient CMV seropositivity and CMV reactivation strongly tracked TRB clonality.

Control samples came 1 year after myeloablative marrow transplants with methotrexate plus calcineurin inhibitor. The protocol was immunoSEQ multiplex PCR, while the TCRdb copy is restricted to in-frame clones and leaves out a portion. The table includes about 12,000 clones, approximately 80% detected once. Germline V lookup: CDR1 LNHNV, CDR2 YYDKDF (reference sequence). V gave up 0 bases and J gave up 4 bases; unmatched junction bases: 6. The CDR3 loop spans 16 amino acids. V gene TRBV15 combines with J gene TRBJ2-7; 10 bases map to TRBD1. Material: PBMCs, obtained about 370 days after allogeneic stem cell transplant with calcineurin inhibitor and methotrexate. The sequence was obtained from a male patient in his thirties who received an allogeneic stem cell transplant from an unrelated donor, was CMV-positive, and had acute GVHD only. Some of the T cells might come from the graft donor. CDR3 amino acids: CATSRDRGTGDYEQYF. DNA for the CDR3: TGTGCCACCAGCAGAGATAGGGGGACAGGGGATTACGAGCAGTACTTC.